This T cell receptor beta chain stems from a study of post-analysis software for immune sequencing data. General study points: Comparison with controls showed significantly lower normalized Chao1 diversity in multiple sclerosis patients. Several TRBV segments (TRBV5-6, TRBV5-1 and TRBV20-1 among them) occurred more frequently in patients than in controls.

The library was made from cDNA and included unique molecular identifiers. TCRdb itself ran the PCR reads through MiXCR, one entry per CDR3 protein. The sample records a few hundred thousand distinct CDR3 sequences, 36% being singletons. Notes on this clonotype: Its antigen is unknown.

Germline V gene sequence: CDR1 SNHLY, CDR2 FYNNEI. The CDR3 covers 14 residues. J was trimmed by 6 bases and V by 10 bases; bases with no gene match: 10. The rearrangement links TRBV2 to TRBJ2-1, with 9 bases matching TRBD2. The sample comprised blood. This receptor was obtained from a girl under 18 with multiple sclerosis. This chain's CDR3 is CAINPAGGSNEQFF. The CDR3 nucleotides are TGTGCCATCAACCCGGCGGGAGGGTCCAATGAGCAGTTCTTC. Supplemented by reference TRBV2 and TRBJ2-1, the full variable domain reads EPEVTQTPSHQVTQMGQEVILRCVPISNHLYFYWYRQILGQKVEFLVSFYNNEISEKSEIFDDQFSVERPDGSNFTLKIRSTKLEDSAMYFCAINPAGGSNEQFFGPGTRLTVL.